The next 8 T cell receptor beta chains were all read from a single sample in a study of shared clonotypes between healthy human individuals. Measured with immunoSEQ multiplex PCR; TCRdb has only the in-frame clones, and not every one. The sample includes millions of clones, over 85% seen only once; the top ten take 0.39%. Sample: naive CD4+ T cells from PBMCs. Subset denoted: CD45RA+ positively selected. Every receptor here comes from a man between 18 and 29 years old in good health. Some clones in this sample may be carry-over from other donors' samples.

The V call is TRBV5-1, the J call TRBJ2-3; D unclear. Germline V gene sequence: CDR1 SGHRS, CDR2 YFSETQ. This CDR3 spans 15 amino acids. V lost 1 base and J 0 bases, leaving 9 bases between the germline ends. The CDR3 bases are TGCGCCAGCAGCTTGATGTCCACTAGCACAGATACGCAGTATTTT. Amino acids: CASSLMSTSTDTQYF. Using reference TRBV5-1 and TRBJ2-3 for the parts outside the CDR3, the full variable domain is KAGVTQTPRYLIKTRGQQVTLSCSPISGHRSVSWYQQTPGQGLQFLFEYFSETQRNKGNFPGRFSGRQFSNSRSEMNVSTLELGDSALYLCASSLMSTSTDTQYFGPGTRLTVL.

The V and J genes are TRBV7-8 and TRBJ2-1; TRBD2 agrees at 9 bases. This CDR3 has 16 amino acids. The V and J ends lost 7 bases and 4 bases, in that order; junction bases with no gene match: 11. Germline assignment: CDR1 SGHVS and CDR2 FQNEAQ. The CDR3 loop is CASNLAPAGGYNEQFF. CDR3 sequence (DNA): TGTGCCAGCAATTTAGCCCCCGCGGGAGGGTACAATGAGCAGTTCTTC.

This CDR3 is CASSPYRGIGNQPQHF. CDR3 in DNA: TGTGCCAGCAGCCCCTATCGGGGGATTGGCAATCAGCCCCAGCATTTT. V usage is TRBV4-2 and J usage is TRBJ1-5; possibly TRBD1 for D (5 bases). Germline CDR1 is LGHNA and CDR2 is YNFKEQ. The V and J ends lost 4 bases and 2 bases respectively, with 15 bases between them. The length of the CDR3 is 16 residues.

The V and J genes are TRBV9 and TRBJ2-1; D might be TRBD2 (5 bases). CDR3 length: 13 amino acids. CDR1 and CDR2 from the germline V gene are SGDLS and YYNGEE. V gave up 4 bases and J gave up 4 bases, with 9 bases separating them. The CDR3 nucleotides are TGTGCCAGCAGCATGGGAGTTTACAATGAGCAGTTCTTC. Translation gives CASSMGVYNEQFF.

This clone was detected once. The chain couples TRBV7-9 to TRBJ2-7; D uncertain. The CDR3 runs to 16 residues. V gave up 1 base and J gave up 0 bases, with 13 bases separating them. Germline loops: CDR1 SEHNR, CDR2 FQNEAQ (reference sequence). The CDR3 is CASSLGARMSSYEQYF. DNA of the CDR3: TGTGCCAGCAGCTTAGGCGCCAGGATGAGCTCCTACGAGCAGTACTTC.

The CDR3 DNA reads TGTGCCAGCAGCTTGGTGGTTAGGGGACAAGACGAGCAGTACTTC. Protein product: CASSLVVRGQDEQYF. V usage is TRBV5-5 and J usage is TRBJ2-7, with a tentative D call TRBD1 (6 bases). Germline V gives CDR1 SGHKS, CDR2 YYEKEE (reference sequence). V lost 0 bases and J lost 5, with 15 bases in between. The CDR3 loop spans 15 amino acids.

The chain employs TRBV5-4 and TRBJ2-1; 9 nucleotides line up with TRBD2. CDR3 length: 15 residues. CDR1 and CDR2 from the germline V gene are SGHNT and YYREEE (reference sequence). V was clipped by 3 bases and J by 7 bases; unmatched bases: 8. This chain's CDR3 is CASSSSTSGRNEQFF. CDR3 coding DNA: TGTGCCAGCAGCTCCTCAACTAGCGGGCGGAATGAGCAGTTCTTC. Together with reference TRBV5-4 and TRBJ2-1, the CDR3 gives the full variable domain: ETGVTQSPTHLIKTRGQQVTLRCSSQSGHNTVSWYQQALGQGPQFIFQYYREEENGRGNFPPRFSGLQFPNYSSELNVNALELDDSALYLCASSSSTSGRNEQFFGPGTRLTVL.

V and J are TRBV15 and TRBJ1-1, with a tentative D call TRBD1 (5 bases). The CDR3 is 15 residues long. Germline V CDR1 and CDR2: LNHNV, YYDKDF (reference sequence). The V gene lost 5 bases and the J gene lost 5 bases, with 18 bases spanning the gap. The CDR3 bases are TGTGCCACCAGCCAAGCGGGACTCAGGTGGACTGAAGCTTTCTTT. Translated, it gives CATSQAGLRWTEAFF.